The rows below give T cell receptor beta chains drawn from one sample of a study of blood T cells in healthy people across ages. Each CDR3 protein is one row after TCRdb ran MiXCR on the 5' RACE reads. The top ten clones hold under 25% of a sample with approximately 2,000,000 distinct CDR3 sequences, 30% to 40% of them seen once. The sample comprised blood. These TCRs come from a human donor in good health. CDR3s include the opening cysteine and the closing phenylalanine or tryptophan. The D gene is left open where the match is weak. A row's size may be missing; if present it is once, few, many or a size class.

v_gene: TRBV5-6
len: 16
j_gene: TRBJ2-3
abundance: NA
d_gene: NA
CDR3aa: CASSLEVIISTDTQYF
CDR3nt: TGTGCCAGCAGCTTAGAGGTGATAATTAGCACAGATACACAGTATTTT

v_gene: TRBV20-1
len: 14
j_gene: TRBJ2-1
abundance: NA
d_gene: TRBD1
CDR3aa: CSAQDRVSYNEQFF
CDR3nt: TGCAGTGCCCAGGACAGGGTCTCCTACAATGAGCAGTTCTTC

v_gene: TRBV20-1
len: 12
j_gene: TRBJ2-1
abundance: few
d_gene: TRBD2
CDR3aa: CSAISGGSEQFF
CDR3nt: TGCAGTGCTATTAGCGGGGGGAGTGAGCAGTTCTTC

v_gene: TRBV5-1
len: 14
j_gene: TRBJ1-5
abundance: many
d_gene: NA
CDR3aa: CASSLGLQNQPQHF
CDR3nt: TGCGCCAGCAGCTTGGGTTTACAAAATCAGCCCCAGCATTTT

v_gene: TRBV4-2
len: 16
j_gene: TRBJ2-5
abundance: NA
d_gene: TRBD2
CDR3aa: CASSQEVAGLQETQYF
CDR3nt: TGTGCCAGCAGCCAAGAAGTAGCGGGGCTCCAAGAGACCCAGTACTTC

v_gene: TRBV15
len: 15
j_gene: TRBJ1-5
abundance: NA
d_gene: NA
CDR3aa: CATSRGGYSNQPQHF
CDR3nt: TGTGCCACCAGCAGAGGTGGTTATAGCAATCAGCCCCAGCATTTT

v_gene: TRBV2
len: 14
j_gene: TRBJ1-1
abundance: few
d_gene: NA
CDR3aa: CASSKVQLNTEAFF
CDR3nt: TGTGCCAGCAGTAAGGTACAGTTGAACACTGAAGCTTTCTTT

v_gene: TRBV11-2
len: 12
j_gene: TRBJ2-1
abundance: NA
d_gene: NA
CDR3aa: CASSLDWFEQFF
CDR3nt: TGTGCCAGCAGCTTAGATTGGTTCGAGCAGTTCTTC

v_gene: TRBV7-6
len: 17
j_gene: TRBJ1-1
abundance: few
d_gene: NA
CDR3aa: CASSPGPVVPWGPEAFF
CDR3nt: TGTGCCAGCAGCCCAGGACCAGTAGTCCCTTGGGGGCCCGAAGCTTTCTTT

v_gene: TRBV15
len: 16
j_gene: TRBJ2-1
abundance: NA
d_gene: TRBD2
CDR3aa: CATSRDSGGPLPEQFF
CDR3nt: TGTGCCACCAGCAGAGATTCGGGGGGGCCCCTACCCGAGCAGTTCTTC

v_gene: TRBV5-6
len: 16
j_gene: TRBJ2-2
abundance: NA
d_gene: NA
CDR3aa: CASSLMTQRYTGELFF
CDR3nt: TGTGCCAGCAGCTTAATGACCCAGAGATACACCGGGGAGCTGTTTTTT

v_gene: TRBV21-1
len: 19
j_gene: TRBJ2-7
abundance: NA
d_gene: NA
CDR3aa: CASSKRNTRRGARVHEQYF
CDR3nt: TGTGCCAGCAGCAAACGTAATACACGGAGGGGGGCAAGAGTACACGAGCAGTACTTC

v_gene: TRBV20-1
len: 13
j_gene: TRBJ2-5
abundance: NA
d_gene: NA
CDR3aa: CSAAGGGQGTQYF
CDR3nt: TGCAGTGCTGCAGGGGGAGGCCAAGGGACCCAGTACTTC

v_gene: TRBV4-1
len: 14
j_gene: TRBJ2-1
abundance: NA
d_gene: NA
CDR3aa: CASSQSGRLVGQFF
CDR3nt: TGCGCCAGCAGCCAATCGGGTCGCCTGGTTGGGCAGTTCTTC

v_gene: TRBV12-3/TRBV12-4
len: 15
j_gene: TRBJ2-5
abundance: NA
d_gene: TRBD1
CDR3aa: CASSTPDRGGETQYF
CDR3nt: TGTGCCAGCAGTACGCCTGACAGGGGAGGAGAGACCCAGTACTTC

v_gene: TRBV12-3/TRBV12-4
len: 14
j_gene: TRBJ1-2
abundance: NA
d_gene: NA
CDR3aa: CASSFDTGFYGYTF
CDR3nt: TGTGCCAGCAGTTTTGACACGGGATTCTATGGCTACACCTTC

v_gene: TRBV6-5
len: 15
j_gene: TRBJ1-6
abundance: few
d_gene: NA
CDR3aa: CASTPGGAGNSPLHF
CDR3nt: TGTGCCAGCACCCCCGGGGGCGCGGGTAATTCACCCCTCCACTTT

v_gene: TRBV7-2
len: 15
j_gene: TRBJ1-2
abundance: few
d_gene: TRBD1
CDR3aa: CASSLAKGDSYGYTF
CDR3nt: TGTGCCAGCAGCTTAGCGAAAGGGGACAGCTATGGCTACACCTTC

v_gene: TRBV2
len: 15
j_gene: TRBJ2-3
abundance: few
d_gene: TRBD2
CDR3aa: CASRRLAVSTDTQYF
CDR3nt: TGTGCCAGCAGGCGACTAGCGGTGAGCACAGATACGCAGTATTTT

v_gene: TRBV5-1
len: 14
j_gene: TRBJ2-5
abundance: few
d_gene: TRBD1
CDR3aa: CASSFPGTEETQYF
CDR3nt: TGCGCCAGCAGCTTCCCCGGGACAGAAGAGACCCAGTACTTC

v_gene: TRBV29-1
len: 13
j_gene: TRBJ2-7
abundance: many
d_gene: NA
CDR3aa: CSVAKGLSNEQYF
CDR3nt: TGCAGCGTTGCTAAGGGACTCTCCAACGAGCAGTACTTC

v_gene: TRBV28
len: 11
j_gene: TRBJ2-7
abundance: few
d_gene: NA
CDR3aa: CATTSVNEQYF
CDR3nt: TGTGCCACCACCTCTGTAAACGAGCAGTACTTC

v_gene: TRBV4-1
len: 15
j_gene: TRBJ2-7
abundance: NA
d_gene: TRBD1
CDR3aa: CASSLYDRGSYEQYF
CDR3nt: TGCGCCAGCAGCCTTTACGACAGGGGATCCTACGAGCAGTACTTC

v_gene: TRBV9
len: 16
j_gene: TRBJ2-5
abundance: few
d_gene: TRBD2
CDR3aa: CASSPQERGVQETQYF
CDR3nt: TGTGCCAGCAGCCCTCAGGAGCGGGGGGTTCAAGAGACCCAGTACTTC

v_gene: TRBV7-2
len: 14
j_gene: TRBJ1-1
abundance: few
d_gene: NA
CDR3aa: CASSLSLRNTEAFF
CDR3nt: TGTGCCAGCAGCTTGAGCCTTAGGAACACTGAAGCTTTCTTT

v_gene: TRBV6-1
len: 15
j_gene: TRBJ2-6
abundance: NA
d_gene: NA
CDR3aa: CASSQGTFGANVLTF
CDR3nt: TGTGCCAGCAGTCAGGGGACGTTTGGGGCCAACGTCCTGACTTTC

v_gene: TRBV4-1
len: 14
j_gene: TRBJ1-1
abundance: NA
d_gene: TRBD1
CDR3aa: CASSHSGGWSEAFF
CDR3nt: TGCGCCAGCAGCCATTCAGGGGGGTGGTCAGAAGCTTTCTTT

v_gene: TRBV5-6
len: 17
j_gene: TRBJ1-6
abundance: few
d_gene: TRBD1
CDR3aa: CASSLGGTGVAGSPLHF
CDR3nt: TGTGCCAGCAGCTTGGGAGGGACAGGGGTAGCAGGATCACCCCTCCACTTT

v_gene: TRBV29-1
len: 13
j_gene: TRBJ2-5
abundance: NA
d_gene: NA
CDR3aa: CSVRLGGTETQYF
CDR3nt: TGCAGCGTGAGGCTTGGGGGGACAGAGACCCAGTACTTC

v_gene: TRBV5-1
len: 15
j_gene: TRBJ2-7
abundance: NA
d_gene: NA
CDR3aa: CASSLRLVDSREQYF
CDR3nt: TGCGCCAGCAGCTTGCGACTAGTGGATTCACGCGAGCAGTACTTC

v_gene: TRBV20-1
len: 15
j_gene: TRBJ2-1
abundance: NA
d_gene: NA
CDR3aa: CSASWTGGTENEQFF
CDR3nt: TGCAGTGCTAGCTGGACAGGAGGGACGGAGAATGAGCAGTTCTTC

v_gene: TRBV4-3
len: 17
j_gene: TRBJ2-1
abundance: few
d_gene: NA
CDR3aa: CASSQDRSLWTYNEQFF
CDR3nt: TGCGCCAGCAGCCAAGATCGGTCCCTCTGGACCTACAATGAGCAGTTCTTC

v_gene: TRBV7-6
len: 14
j_gene: TRBJ2-1
abundance: few
d_gene: NA
CDR3aa: CASSLGLGDVEQFF
CDR3nt: TGTGCCAGCAGCTTAGGGTTAGGGGACGTTGAGCAGTTCTTC

v_gene: TRBV11-2
len: 15
j_gene: TRBJ1-5
abundance: NA
d_gene: NA
CDR3aa: CASSFDSVGYQPQHF
CDR3nt: TGTGCCAGCAGTTTTGACAGTGTGGGTTACCAGCCCCAGCATTTT

v_gene: TRBV5-1
len: 13
j_gene: TRBJ1-6
abundance: NA
d_gene: NA
CDR3aa: CASRTEGNSPLHF
CDR3nt: TGCGCCAGCAGGACAGAAGGAAATTCACCCCTCCACTTT

v_gene: TRBV9
len: 13
j_gene: TRBJ1-1
abundance: NA
d_gene: NA
CDR3aa: CASSVDLTTEAFF
CDR3nt: TGTGCCAGCAGCGTGGACCTTACCACTGAAGCTTTCTTT

v_gene: TRBV20-1
len: 14
j_gene: TRBJ2-5
abundance: NA
d_gene: NA
CDR3aa: CSADQGYGQETQYF
CDR3nt: TGCAGTGCTGACCAGGGTTACGGCCAAGAGACCCAGTACTTC

v_gene: TRBV29-1
len: 11
j_gene: TRBJ2-7
abundance: once
d_gene: NA
CDR3aa: CSGDSYNEQYF
CDR3nt: TGCAGCGGTGACTCCTACAATGAGCAGTACTTC

v_gene: TRBV7-9
len: 14
j_gene: TRBJ2-7
abundance: NA
d_gene: NA
CDR3aa: CASSSWGRTYEQYF
CDR3nt: TGTGCCAGCAGCTCCTGGGGTAGGACCTACGAGCAGTACTTC

v_gene: TRBV5-6
len: 13
j_gene: TRBJ2-7
abundance: NA
d_gene: NA
CDR3aa: CASSFLAVYEQYF
CDR3nt: TGTGCCAGCAGCTTTCTGGCAGTCTACGAGCAGTACTTC